These 7 T cell receptor beta chains came from one sample sequenced in a study of blood T cell repertoires in COVID-19. This table comes from immunoSEQ multiplex PCR, and its TCRdb copy is limited to in-frame clones, with some not included. The sample lists about 270,000 clones; 80% to 90% were seen once. Specimen: PBMCs or T cells enriched from blood (not recorded which). The receptors derive from a woman in her thirties with acute COVID-19.

V is TRBV11-2 and J is TRBJ2-3; possibly TRBD2 for D (6 bases). V was trimmed by 1 base and J by 6 bases, leaving 14 bases between them. The CDR3 covers 15 residues. Germline lookup yields CDR1 SGHAT and CDR2 FQNNGV. The CDR3 loop is CASSLGGGKGDTQYF. The CDR3 region has the DNA TGTGCCAGCAGCTTAGGAGGCGGGAAAGGCGATACGCAGTATTTT.

In nucleotides, the CDR3 is TGCGCCAGCAGCCAAGGTCTAGGGGGTCCTGAAGCTTTCTTT. Its protein is CASSQGLGGPEAFF. The rearrangement uses TRBV4-3 and TRBJ1-1; TRBD1 is a possible D gene (6 bases). CDR3 length: 14 amino acids. The V and J ends lost 1 base and 6 bases respectively, with 12 bases between them. CDR1 LGHNA and CDR2 YSLEER come from the germline V gene.

The rearrangement links TRBV9 to TRBJ2-5, with D perhaps matching TRBD2 (5 bases). Germline CDR1 is SGDLS and CDR2 is YYNGEE. Trimming took off 1 base at V and 5 bases at J, with 12 bases between the two ends. This CDR3 has 14 residues. CDR3 sequence reads: CASSVSASLETQYF. CDR3 coding DNA: TGTGCCAGCAGCGTAAGTGCTAGCTTGGAGACCCAGTACTTC.

The chain recombines TRBV29-1 with TRBJ2-1, with 13 positions matching TRBD2. The V segment lost 5 bases and the J segment 7 bases; nucleotides outside the gene matches: 5. The CDR3 length is 14 residues. Per germline, CDR1 SQVTM and CDR2 ANQGSEA. CDR3 nucleotides: TGCAGCGTTAAAGGGACTAGCGGGATAAATGAGCAGTTCTTC. This translates into CSVKGTSGINEQFF.

The chain has TRBV9 and TRBJ2-6; D remains ambiguous. In germline, CDR1 is SGDLS, CDR2 YYNGEE. CDR3 length: 15 amino acids. Trimming shortened V by 4 bases and J by 0 bases, and 8 bases separated the two germline ends. The chain's CDR3 is CASSRGDSGANVLTF. CDR3 DNA: TGTGCCAGCAGCCGAGGCGACTCTGGGGCCAACGTCCTGACTTTC.

The V and J genes are TRBV24-1 and TRBJ2-3; the match to TRBD2 covers 9 bases. The junction had 4 bases not matched to a gene; V was cut back by 4 bases and J by 3 bases. The V gene's germline CDR1 is KGHDR and CDR2 SFDVKD. The CDR3 is 15 amino acids. The CDR3 region has the DNA TGTGCCACCAGTGACCAGCTAGCGGGAACAGATACGCAGTATTTT. Its protein is CATSDQLAGTDTQYF.

V and J are TRBV28 and TRBJ2-2, with a weak D call TRBD1 (6 bases). Trimming stripped 7 bases from V and 1 base from J, with 10 bases between. Germline V gene data show CDR1 as MDHEN and CDR2 as SYDVKM. The CDR3 spans 14 residues. DNA for the CDR3: TGTGCCAGCACCCAGACAGGGAACACCGGGGAGCTGTTTTTT. It specifies CASTQTGNTGELFF.